The clone carrying this T cell receptor (beta chain) was counted only a few times. Its antigen is not identified. Germline CDR1 is LNHNV and CDR2 is YYDKDF (reference sequence). The CDR3 is made up of 16 amino acids. V was trimmed by 1 base and J by 7 bases, leaving 17 bases between them. A universal primer site was created by template switching, with the cDNA bearing unique molecular identifiers. One entry per CDR3 protein, called by TCRdb with MiXCR from the 5' RACE reads. The sample lists about 790,000 distinct CDR3 sequences, about 20% occurring once. The sample comes from a study of identical twins. Study results and limitations: Instead of following the same donors, the conclusions were based on cross-sectional statistical analysis. For monozygotic twins, models underestimated out-of-frame TCR alpha sharing.

These records were also assigned to another study, of T cells expressing NK-cell markers.

The clonotype was recovered from a woman aged 18-29 years in good health. The specimen was PBMCs. The gene calls are TRBV15 and TRBJ2-1, with no clear D. Here the CDR3 reads CATSRGGTVLVNEQFF. The CDR3 bases are TGTGCCACCAGCAGAGGAGGTACGGTTTTGGTGAATGAGCAGTTCTTC.